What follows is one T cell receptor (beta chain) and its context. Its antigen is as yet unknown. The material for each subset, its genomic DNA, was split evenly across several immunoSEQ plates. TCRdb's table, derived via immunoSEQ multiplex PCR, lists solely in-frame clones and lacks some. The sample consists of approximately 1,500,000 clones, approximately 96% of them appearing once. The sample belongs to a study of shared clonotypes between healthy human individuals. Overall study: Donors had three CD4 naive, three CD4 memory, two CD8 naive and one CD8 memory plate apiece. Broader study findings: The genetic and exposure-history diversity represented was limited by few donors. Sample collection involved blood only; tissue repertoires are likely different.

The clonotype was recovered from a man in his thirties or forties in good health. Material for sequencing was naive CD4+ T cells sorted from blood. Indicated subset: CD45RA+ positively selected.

The CDR3 here is CASYEPGQRYYEQYF. CDR3 sequence (DNA): TGTGCCAGCTATGAACCGGGACAGAGATACTACGAGCAGTACTTC. The chain has TRBV19 and TRBJ2-7, with 7 bases lining up with TRBD1. With 9 bases clipped from V and 3 bases from J, the junction kept 14 bases outside the gene matches. The germline V gene encodes CDR1 LNHDA and CDR2 SQIVND (reference sequence). CDR3 length: 15 residues. Looking up the rest from reference TRBV19 and TRBJ2-7 gives the full variable domain: DGGITQSPKYLFRKEGQNVTLSCEQNLNHDAMYWYRQDPGQGLRLIYYSQIVNDFQKGDIAEGYSVSREKKESFPLTVTSAQKNPTAFYLCASYEPGQRYYEQYFGPGTRLTVT.